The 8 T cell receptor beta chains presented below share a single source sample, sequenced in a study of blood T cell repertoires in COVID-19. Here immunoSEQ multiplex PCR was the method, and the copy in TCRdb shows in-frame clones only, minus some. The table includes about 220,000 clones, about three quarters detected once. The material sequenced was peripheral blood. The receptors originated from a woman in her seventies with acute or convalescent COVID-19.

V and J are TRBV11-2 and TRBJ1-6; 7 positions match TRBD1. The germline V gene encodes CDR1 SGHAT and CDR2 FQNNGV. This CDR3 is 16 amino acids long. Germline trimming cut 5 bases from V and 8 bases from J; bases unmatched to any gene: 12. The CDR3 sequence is CASSEQVGGFYSPLHF. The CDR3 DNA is TGTGCCAGCAGCGAGCAAGTAGGGGGCTTTTATTCACCCCTCCACTTT. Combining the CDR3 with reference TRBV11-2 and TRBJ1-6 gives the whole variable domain EAGVAQSPRYKIIEKRQSVAFWCNPISGHATLYWYQQILGQGPKLLIQFQNNGVVDDSQLPKDRFSAERLKGVDSTLKIQPAKLEDSAVYLCASSEQVGGFYSPLHFGNGTRLTVT.

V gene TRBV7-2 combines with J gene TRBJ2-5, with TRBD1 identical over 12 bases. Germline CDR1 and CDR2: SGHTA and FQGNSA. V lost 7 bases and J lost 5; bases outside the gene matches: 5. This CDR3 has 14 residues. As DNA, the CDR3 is TGTGCCAGCACGGGACAGGGGGCGTTGGAGACCCAGTACTTC. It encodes CASTGQGALETQYF.

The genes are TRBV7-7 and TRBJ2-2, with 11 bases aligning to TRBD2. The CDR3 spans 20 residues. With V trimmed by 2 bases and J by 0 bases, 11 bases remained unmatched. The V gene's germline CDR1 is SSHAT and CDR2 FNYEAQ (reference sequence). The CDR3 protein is CASSLKDLAGGFANTGELFF. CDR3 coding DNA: TGTGCCAGCAGCTTAAAGGATCTAGCGGGGGGCTTCGCGAACACCGGGGAGCTGTTTTTT.

The CDR3 nucleotides read TGCGCCAGCAGCCAAGAAAGGGGCAGGTTCGGAAGAGGCTACACCTTC. It encodes CASSQERGRFGRGYTF. The gene calls are TRBV4-3 and TRBJ1-2, with a weak D call TRBD1 (5 bases). Germline CDR1 reads LGHNA; CDR2 reads YSLEER. V shed 0 bases and J shed 8 bases, with 19 bases lying between them. This CDR3 is built from 16 residues.

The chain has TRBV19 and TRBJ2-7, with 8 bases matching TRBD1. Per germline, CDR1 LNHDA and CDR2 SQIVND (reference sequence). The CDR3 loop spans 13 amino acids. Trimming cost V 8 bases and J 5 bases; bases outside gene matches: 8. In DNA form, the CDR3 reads TGTGCCAGTGGTCGACAGGGGAGGCACGAGCAGTACTTC. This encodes CASGRQGRHEQYF.

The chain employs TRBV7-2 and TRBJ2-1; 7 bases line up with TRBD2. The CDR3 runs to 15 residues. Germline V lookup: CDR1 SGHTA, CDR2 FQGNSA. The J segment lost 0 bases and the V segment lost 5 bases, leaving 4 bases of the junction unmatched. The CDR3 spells CASSPGGSSYNEQFF. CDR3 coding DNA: TGTGCCAGCAGCCCGGGGGGTAGCTCCTACAATGAGCAGTTCTTC.

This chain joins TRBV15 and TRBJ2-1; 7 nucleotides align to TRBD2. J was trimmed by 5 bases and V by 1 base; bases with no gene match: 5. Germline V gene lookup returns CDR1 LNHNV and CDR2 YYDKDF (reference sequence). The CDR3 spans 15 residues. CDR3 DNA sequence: TGTGCCACCAGCAGAGCTAGCGGAAAAAACAATGAGCAGTTCTTC. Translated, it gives CATSRASGKNNEQFF.

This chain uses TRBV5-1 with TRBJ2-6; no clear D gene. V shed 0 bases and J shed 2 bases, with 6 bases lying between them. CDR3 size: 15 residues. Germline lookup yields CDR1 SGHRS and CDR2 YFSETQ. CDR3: CASSLEVAGANVLTF. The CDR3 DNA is TGCGCCAGCAGCTTGGAAGTAGCTGGGGCCAACGTCCTGACTTTC.